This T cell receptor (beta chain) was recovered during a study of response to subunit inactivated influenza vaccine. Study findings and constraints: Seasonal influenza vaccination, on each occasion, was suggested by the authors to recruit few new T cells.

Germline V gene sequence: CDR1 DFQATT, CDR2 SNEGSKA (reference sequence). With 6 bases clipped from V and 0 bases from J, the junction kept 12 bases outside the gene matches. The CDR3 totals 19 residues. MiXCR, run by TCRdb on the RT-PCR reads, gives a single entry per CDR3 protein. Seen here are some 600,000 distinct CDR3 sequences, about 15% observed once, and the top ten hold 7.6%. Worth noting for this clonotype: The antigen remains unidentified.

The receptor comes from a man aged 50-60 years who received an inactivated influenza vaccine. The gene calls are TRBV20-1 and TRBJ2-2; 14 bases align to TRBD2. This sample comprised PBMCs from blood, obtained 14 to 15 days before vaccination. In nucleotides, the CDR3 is TGCAGTGCAGGGTCCGGGACTAGCGGGAGACGGACGAACACCGGGGAGCTGTTTTTT. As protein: CSAGSGTSGRRTNTGELFF.